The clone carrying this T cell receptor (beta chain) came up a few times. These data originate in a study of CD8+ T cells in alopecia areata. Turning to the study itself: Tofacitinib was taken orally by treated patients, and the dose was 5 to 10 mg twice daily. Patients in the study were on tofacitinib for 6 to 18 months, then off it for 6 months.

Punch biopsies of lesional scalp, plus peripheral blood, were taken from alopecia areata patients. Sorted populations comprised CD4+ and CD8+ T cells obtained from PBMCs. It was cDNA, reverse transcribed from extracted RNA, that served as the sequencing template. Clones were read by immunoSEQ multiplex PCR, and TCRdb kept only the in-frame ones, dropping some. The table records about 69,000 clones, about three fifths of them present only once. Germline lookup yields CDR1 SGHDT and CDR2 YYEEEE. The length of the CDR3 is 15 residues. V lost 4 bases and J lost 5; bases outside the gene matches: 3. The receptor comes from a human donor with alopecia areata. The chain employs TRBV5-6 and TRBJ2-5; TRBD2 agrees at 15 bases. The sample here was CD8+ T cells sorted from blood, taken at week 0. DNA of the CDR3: TGTGCCAGCAGCGGAGGGACTAGCGGGAGGGAGACCCAGTACTTC. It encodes CASSGGTSGRETQYF.